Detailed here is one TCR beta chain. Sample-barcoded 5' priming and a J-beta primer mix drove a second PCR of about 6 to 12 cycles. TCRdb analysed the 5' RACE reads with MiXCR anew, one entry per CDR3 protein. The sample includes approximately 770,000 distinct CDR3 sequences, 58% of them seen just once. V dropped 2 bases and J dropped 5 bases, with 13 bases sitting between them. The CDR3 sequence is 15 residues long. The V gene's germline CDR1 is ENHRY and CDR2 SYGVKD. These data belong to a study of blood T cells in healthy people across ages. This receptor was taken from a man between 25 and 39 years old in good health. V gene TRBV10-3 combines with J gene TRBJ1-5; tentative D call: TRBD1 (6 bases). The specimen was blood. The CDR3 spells CAISETAGEDQPQHF. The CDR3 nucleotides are TGTGCCATCAGTGAGACGGCAGGGGAAGATCAGCCCCAGCATTTT.